The 22 T cell receptor beta chains below were found in one sample sequenced in a study of T cells after yellow fever vaccination. Each CDR3 protein gets one entry after TCRdb re-called the 5' RACE reads with MiXCR. The table shows approximately 69,000 distinct CDR3 sequences, with 4.5% to 7.5% occurring only once. The sequencing here drew on CD4+ T cells sorted from PBMCs, taken around 15 days after the first yellow fever vaccination. These receptor sequences come from a man aged 18 to 30 who received the YFV17D yellow fever vaccine.

This clonotype was seen at least ten times. The chain is built from TRBV5-1 and TRBJ2-1, with TRBD2 as a possible D gene (5 bases). This CDR3 is built from 14 residues. Trimming removed 1 base at V and 10 bases at J, with 15 bases between. Looked up from germline, CDR1 is SGHRS and CDR2 is YFSETQ. Here the CDR3 DNA reads TGCGCCAGCAGCTTGATGGATCTAGCACGCGAGCAGTTCTTC. Protein product: CASSLMDLAREQFF.

This chain joins TRBV6-2 or TRBV6-3 and TRBJ2-7, with D perhaps matching TRBD2 (5 bases). Germline values: CDR1 MNHEY, CDR2 SVGEGT. Trimming pared 7 bases from V and 4 bases from J, leaving 11 bases between. The CDR3 covers 12 residues. CDR3 bases: TGTGCCAGCACTTGGACGGGGTACGAGCAGTACGTC. Amino acids: CASTWTGYEQYV.

This clonotype was found many times. The gene calls are TRBV29-1 and TRBJ2-1; unclear D gene. V lost 4 bases and J 3 bases, leaving 10 bases between the germline ends. The CDR3 covers 13 residues. Germline values: CDR1 SQVTM, CDR2 ANQGSEA. The CDR3 loop is CSVGGADYNEQFF. The DNA for the CDR3 is TGCAGCGTTGGAGGAGCAGACTACAATGAGCAGTTCTTC.

This clonotype occurred many times. The rearrangement joins TRBV12-3 or TRBV12-4 to TRBJ1-1; no reliable D call. The CDR3 is 15 amino acids. The V gene lost 3 bases and the J gene lost 0 bases, with 11 bases spanning the gap. As DNA, the CDR3 is TGTGCCAGCAGTTTTACCCCAAATCTGAACACTGAAGCTTTCTTT. Protein product: CASSFTPNLNTEAFF.

The J gene is TRBJ2-1, the V gene TRBV20-1; TRBD2 agrees at 15 bases. This CDR3 has 18 amino acids. V lost 5 bases to trimming and J lost 0 bases; unmatched junction nucleotides: 8. Germline CDR1 and CDR2: DFQATT and SNEGSKA (reference sequence). The CDR3 loop reads CSAWGLAGGTSSYNEQFF. For the CDR3, the DNA is TGCAGTGCTTGGGGACTAGCGGGGGGAACTTCCTCCTACAATGAGCAGTTCTTC.

This clonotype was picked up many times. This chain links TRBV18 with TRBJ2-7, with 8 bases identical to TRBD1. The length of the CDR3 is 14 residues. The germline gives CDR1 KGHSH, CDR2 LQKENI. The V and J ends lost 3 bases and 3 bases, in that order; junction bases with no gene match: 4. The DNA for the CDR3 is TGTGCCAGCTCACCCGCCGGGACAGGCTACGAGCAGTACTTC. This codes for CASSPAGTGYEQYF.

This clonotype was observed many times. The chain employs TRBV18 and TRBJ1-6; D is perhaps TRBD1 (6 bases). CDR3 length: 18 amino acids. Deletions cut 3 bases from V and 0 bases from J, with 15 bases between. CDR1 is KGHSH and CDR2 is LQKENI in the germline V gene. The CDR3 DNA sequence: TGTGCCAGCTCACCTTTCGGACAGATTAGCTCCTATAATTCACCCCTCCACTTT. This translates into CASSPFGQISSYNSPLHF.

Ten or more counts support this clonotype. The chain recombines TRBV29-1 with TRBJ2-2; D tentatively reads TRBD1 or TRBD2 (5 bases each). CDR1 SQVTM and CDR2 ANQGSEA come from the germline V gene. CDR3 length equals 15 residues. Trimming pared 4 bases from V and 1 base from J, leaving 13 bases between. The CDR3 protein is CSVGGAAGNTGELFF. CDR3 DNA: TGCAGCGTTGGAGGGGCGGCAGGGAACACCGGGGAGCTGTTTTTT.

This clonotype has more than one count but fewer than ten. The J gene is TRBJ2-7, the V gene TRBV20-1, with 7 bases aligning to TRBD2. The CDR3 loop spans 11 amino acids. The J segment lost 4 bases and the V segment lost 3 bases, leaving 0 bases of the junction unmatched. Germline-derived CDR1 and CDR2 are DFQATT and SNEGSKA (reference sequence). CDR3 bases: TGCAGTGCTAGGGGAGGGTACGAGCAGTACTTC. This encodes CSARGGYEQYF.

The gene calls are TRBV18 and TRBJ2-1; D may match TRBD1 or TRBD2 (5 bases each). Trimming removed 6 bases from V and 12 bases from J, with 24 bases in between. Germline V gene data show CDR1 as KGHSH and CDR2 as LQKENI. The CDR3 is 15 amino acids. The CDR3 protein is CASSPGAQRQGAQFF. CDR3 nucleotide sequence: TGTGCCAGCTCCCCCGGGGCCCAGCGCCAAGGAGCGCAGTTCTTC.

Ten or more counts support this clonotype. This chain joins TRBV20-1 and TRBJ2-7; no clear D. V was clipped by 1 base and J by 4 bases, with 8 bases between them. The CDR3 is 12 amino acids. Germline V gene data show CDR1 as DFQATT and CDR2 as SNEGSKA (reference sequence). CDR3 bases: TGCAGTGCTAGAGGGCAGAGATACGAGCAGTACTTC. Protein product: CSARGQRYEQYF.

This clonotype was counted ten times or more. The CDR3 loop is CASRPGGLVEGYTF. The CDR3 DNA follows: TGTGCCAGCAGACCAGGGGGCTTAGTGGAGGGCTACACCTTC. The chain uses TRBV12-3 or TRBV12-4 and TRBJ1-2; 8 nucleotides align to TRBD1. This CDR3 has 14 amino acids. V lost 6 bases and J lost 8; bases outside the gene matches: 11.

This clonotype was recorded at least ten times. The rearrangement joins TRBV5-5 to TRBJ2-3; D remains unclear. Deletions cut 2 bases from V and 2 bases from J, with 15 bases between. This CDR3 has 16 amino acids. Germline CDR1 and CDR2: SGHKS and YYEKEE (reference sequence). The CDR3 is CASSFRPGDFTDTQYF. CDR3 sequence (DNA): TGTGCCAGCAGCTTTAGACCAGGAGATTTCACAGATACGCAGTATTTT.

This clonotype was observed many times. J is TRBJ2-5 and V is TRBV29-1; maybe TRBD2 (5 bases). CDR1 and CDR2 (germline): SQVTM, ANQGSEA. Trimming pared 6 bases from V and 5 bases from J, leaving 16 bases between. CDR3 length: 13 residues. CDR3 sequence (DNA): TGCAGCGTCTCGGGGTCTGGGATGGAGACCCAGTACTTC. Protein: CSVSGSGMETQYF. Combining the CDR3 with reference TRBV29-1 and TRBJ2-5 gives the whole variable domain SAVISQKPSRDICQRGTSLTIQCQVDSQVTMMFWYRQQPGQSLTLIATANQGSEATYESGFVIDKFPISRPNLTFSTLTVSNMSPEDSSIYLCSVSGSGMETQYFGPGTRLLVL.

This clonotype was observed many times. The chain is built from TRBV7-9 and TRBJ1-1; D is possibly TRBD1 (6 bases). Germline V gene sequence: CDR1 SEHNR, CDR2 FQNEAQ (reference sequence). Trimming stripped 5 bases from V and 0 bases from J, with 10 bases between. The CDR3 has 14 amino acids. CDR3 bases: TGTGCCAGCAGCCGCCGACAGGTGAACACTGAAGCTTTCTTT. Encoded protein: CASSRRQVNTEAFF. The full variable domain, in which reference TRBV7-9 and TRBJ1-1 provide the parts outside the CDR3, is DTGVSQNPRHKITKRGQNVTFRCDPISEHNRLYWYRQTLGQGPEFLTYFQNEAQLEKSRLLSDRFSAERPKGSFSTLEIQRTEQGDSAMYLCASSRRQVNTEAFFGQGTRLTVV.

Ten or more counts support this clonotype. The V and J genes are TRBV9 and TRBJ2-1; D may correspond to TRBD1 or TRBD2 (5 bases each). The CDR3 is 13 residues long. Germline V CDR1 and CDR2: SGDLS, YYNGEE. The V and J ends lost 6 bases and 9 bases respectively, with 16 bases between them. CDR3 sequence reads: CASNRGRQAEQFF. Here the CDR3 DNA reads TGTGCCAGCAATAGGGGACGCCAGGCTGAGCAGTTCTTC.

This clonotype was counted at least ten times. This sequence joins TRBV20-1 and TRBJ1-2; the D is unclear. The CDR3 totals 12 residues. Trimming cost V 6 bases and J 4 bases, with 12 bases left between them. The germline gives CDR1 DFQATT, CDR2 SNEGSKA (reference sequence). CDR3 loop: CSATQGSYGYTF. The CDR3 DNA is TGCAGTGCCACCCAAGGCAGCTATGGCTACACCTTC.

This clonotype was detected ten times or more. The CDR3 loop is CASSPQGRANVLTF. In DNA, the CDR3 is TGTGCCAGCAGCCCACAGGGACGGGCCAACGTCCTGACTTTC. The chain uses TRBV6-4 and TRBJ2-6; a possible D gene is TRBD1 (6 bases). The CDR3 sequence is 14 residues long. Germline assignment: CDR1 MRHNA and CDR2 SNTAGT. V lost 6 bases and J lost 5, with 11 bases in between.

The chain couples TRBV5-4 to TRBJ2-7, with a weak D call TRBD2 (5 bases). V lost 9 bases to trimming and J lost 4 bases, with 14 bases between them. Germline V gene lookup returns CDR1 SGHNT and CDR2 YYREEE (reference sequence). The CDR3 spans 12 residues. CDR3 bases: TGTGCCACCCAAACAGCGGATTACGAGCAGTACTTC. Translation gives CATQTADYEQYF.

About this clonotype itself: A clone one base away is much larger, so this may be a read error. The V and J genes are TRBV20-1 and TRBJ2-7, with 8 bases lining up with TRBD1. V lost 7 bases and J lost 3; bases outside the gene matches: 5. This CDR3 is 12 amino acids long. CDR1 DFQATT and CDR2 SNEGSKA come from the germline V gene (reference sequence). Here the CDR3 reads CSDAGQGYEQYV. For the CDR3, the DNA is TGCAGTGACGCCGGACAGGGCTACGAGCAGTACGTC.

This clonotype was detected only a few times. This sequence joins TRBV20-1 and TRBJ1-5, with 9 bases aligning to TRBD1. CDR1 and CDR2 (germline): DFQATT, SNEGSKA (reference sequence). V lost 0 bases, J lost 4 bases, and 10 bases stayed unmatched. CDR3 size: 17 residues. DNA of the CDR3: TGCAGTGCTAGAGAGGGGGGGAGGGGACAGGGAAATCAGCCCCAGCATTTT. This sequence encodes CSAREGGRGQGNQPQHF.

This clonotype was detected ten times or more. The chain has TRBV5-4 and TRBJ2-6; tentatively, D is TRBD1 (5 bases). This CDR3 has 16 residues. V shed 5 bases and J shed 2 bases, with 14 bases lying between them. In germline, CDR1 is SGHNT, CDR2 YYREEE (reference sequence). The CDR3 region is CASSFTQGTGANVLTF. The CDR3, as DNA: TGTGCCAGCAGTTTTACCCAGGGTACTGGGGCCAACGTCCTGACTTTC.